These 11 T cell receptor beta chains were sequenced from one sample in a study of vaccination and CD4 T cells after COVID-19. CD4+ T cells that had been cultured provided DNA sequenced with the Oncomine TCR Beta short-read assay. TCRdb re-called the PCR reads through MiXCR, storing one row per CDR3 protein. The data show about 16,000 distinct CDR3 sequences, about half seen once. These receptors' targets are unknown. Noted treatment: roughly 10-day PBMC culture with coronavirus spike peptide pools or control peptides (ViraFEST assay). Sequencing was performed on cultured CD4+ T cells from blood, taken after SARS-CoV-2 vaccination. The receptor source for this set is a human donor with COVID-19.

The CDR3 is CASSKDRGPETQYF. The CDR3 coding sequence is TGTGCCAGCAGCAAGGACAGGGGTCCAGAGACCCAGTACTTC. This chain links TRBV2 with TRBJ2-5, with 9 positions matching TRBD1. There are 14 residues in the CDR3. Per the germline V gene, CDR1 is SNHLY and CDR2 is FYNNEI. V lost 6 bases and J lost 4; bases outside the gene matches: 6. Complete variable domain (other parts from reference TRBV2 and TRBJ2-5): EPEVTQTPSHQVTQMGQEVILRCVPISNHLYFYWYRQILGQKVEFLVSFYNNEISEKSEIFDDQFSVERPDGSNFTLKIRSTKLEDSAMYFCASSKDRGPETQYFGPGTRLLVL.

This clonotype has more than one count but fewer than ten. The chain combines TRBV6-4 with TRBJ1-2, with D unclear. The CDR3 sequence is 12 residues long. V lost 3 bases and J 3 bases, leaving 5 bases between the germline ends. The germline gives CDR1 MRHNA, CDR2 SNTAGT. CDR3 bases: TGTGCCAGCAGTGAGGGAGACTATGGCTACACCTTC. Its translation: CASSEGDYGYTF.

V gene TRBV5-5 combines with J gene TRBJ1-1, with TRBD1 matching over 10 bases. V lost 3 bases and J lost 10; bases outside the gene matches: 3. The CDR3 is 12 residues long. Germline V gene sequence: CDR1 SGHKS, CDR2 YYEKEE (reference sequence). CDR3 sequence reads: CASSSGQGRAFF. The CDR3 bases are TGTGCCAGCAGCTCGGGACAGGGGCGAGCTTTCTTT.

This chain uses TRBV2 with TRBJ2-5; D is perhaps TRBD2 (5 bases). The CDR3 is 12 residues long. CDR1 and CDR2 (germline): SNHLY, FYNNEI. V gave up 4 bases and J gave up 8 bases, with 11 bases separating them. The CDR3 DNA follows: TGTGCCAGCAGTGGTGGAGGAGAAACCCAGTACTTC. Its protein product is CASSGGGETQYF.

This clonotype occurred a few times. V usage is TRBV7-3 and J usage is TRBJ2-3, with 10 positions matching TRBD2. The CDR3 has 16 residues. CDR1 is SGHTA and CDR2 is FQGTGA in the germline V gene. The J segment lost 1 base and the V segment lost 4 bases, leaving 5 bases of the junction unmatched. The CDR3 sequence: CASSSNLAGGTDTQYF. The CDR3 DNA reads TGTGCCAGCAGCTCCAATCTAGCGGGGGGCACAGATACGCAGTATTTT.

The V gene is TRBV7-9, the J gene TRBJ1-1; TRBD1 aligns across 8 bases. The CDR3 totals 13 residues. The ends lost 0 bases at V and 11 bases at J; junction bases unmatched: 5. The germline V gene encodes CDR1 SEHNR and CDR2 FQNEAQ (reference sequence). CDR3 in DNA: TGTGCCAGCAGCTTAGCGGTCAGGGGGCTTGCTTTCTTT. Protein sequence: CASSLAVRGLAFF.

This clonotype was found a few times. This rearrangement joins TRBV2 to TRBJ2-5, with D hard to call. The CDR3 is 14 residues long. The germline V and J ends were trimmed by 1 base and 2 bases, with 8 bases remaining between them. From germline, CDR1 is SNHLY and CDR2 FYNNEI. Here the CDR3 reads CASSEVAKQETQYF. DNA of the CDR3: TGTGCCAGCAGTGAAGTGGCAAAACAAGAGACCCAGTACTTC.

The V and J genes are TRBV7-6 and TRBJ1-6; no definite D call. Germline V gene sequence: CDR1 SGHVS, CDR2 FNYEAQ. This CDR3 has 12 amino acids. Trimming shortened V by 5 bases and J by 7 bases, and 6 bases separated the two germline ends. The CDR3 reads CASSNQNSPLHF. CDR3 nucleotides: TGTGCCAGCAGCAATCAGAATTCACCCCTCCACTTT.

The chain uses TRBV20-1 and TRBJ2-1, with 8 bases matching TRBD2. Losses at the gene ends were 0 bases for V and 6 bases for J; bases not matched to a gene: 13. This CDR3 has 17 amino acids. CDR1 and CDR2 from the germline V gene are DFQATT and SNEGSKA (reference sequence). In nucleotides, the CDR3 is TGCAGTGCTAGAGAGAACGGGGGGGTCGGAGTTGCCAATGAGCAGTTCTTC. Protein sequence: CSARENGGVGVANEQFF.

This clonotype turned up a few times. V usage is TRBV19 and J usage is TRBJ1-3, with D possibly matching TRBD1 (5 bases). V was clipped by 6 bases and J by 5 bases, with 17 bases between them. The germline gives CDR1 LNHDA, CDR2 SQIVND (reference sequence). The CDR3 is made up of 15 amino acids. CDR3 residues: CASRDTVGARNTIYF. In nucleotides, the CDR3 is TGTGCCAGTAGGGATACGGTCGGGGCTAGAAACACCATATATTTT. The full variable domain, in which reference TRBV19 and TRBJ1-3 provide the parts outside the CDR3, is DGGITQSPKYLFRKEGQNVTLSCEQNLNHDAMYWYRQDPGQGLRLIYYSQIVNDFQKGDIAEGYSVSREKKESFPLTVTSAQKNPTAFYLCASRDTVGARNTIYFGEGSWLTVV.

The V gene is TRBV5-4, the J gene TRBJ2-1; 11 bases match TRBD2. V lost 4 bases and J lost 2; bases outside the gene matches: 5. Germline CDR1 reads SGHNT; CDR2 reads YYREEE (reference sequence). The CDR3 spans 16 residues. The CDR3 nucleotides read TGTGCCAGCAGCCCGGGGACTAGCGGTACCTACAATGAGCAGTTCTTC. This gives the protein CASSPGTSGTYNEQFF.